This passage covers 10 T cell receptor beta chains from one sample sequenced in a study of long-term antiretroviral therapy in people with HIV. Runs used v3.0 of the immunoSEQ assay and were done at survey level. The assay was immunoSEQ multiplex PCR, and TCRdb's table has in-frame clones only and misses some. This table holds under 45,000 clones, 80% found once. The sequencing here drew on unsorted PBMCs, taken 3.4 years after starting antiretroviral therapy. Every receptor here comes from a man younger than 45 with HIV.

The CDR3 bases are TGTGCCATCAAGGCAGCAACTAATGAAAAACTGTTTTTT. This encodes CAIKAATNEKLFF. The genes are TRBV10-3 and TRBJ1-4; D gene uncertain. CDR1 and CDR2 (germline): ENHRY, SYGVKD. The CDR3 length is 13 residues. Trimming stripped 7 bases from V and 0 bases from J, with 6 bases between.

The J gene is TRBJ1-4, the V gene TRBV4-1; possibly TRBD1 for D (5 bases). Germline V gives CDR1 MGHRA, CDR2 YSYEKL. CDR3 length: 16 residues. The ends were cut back, 4 bases at V and 8 bases at J, with 20 bases in the middle. The CDR3 DNA reads as TGCGCCAGCAGCCCCCTGGGACCTATAGCGGGGGAAAAACTGTTTTTT. It encodes CASSPLGPIAGEKLFF.

The chain uses TRBV29-1 and TRBJ2-7; D may be TRBD1 or TRBD2 (5 bases each). This CDR3 has 14 residues. Trimming shortened V by 6 bases and J by 3 bases, and 18 bases separated the two germline ends. In germline, CDR1 is SQVTM, CDR2 ANQGSEA. CDR3 residues: CSVIKTGRFYEQYF. CDR3 coding DNA: TGCAGCGTAATTAAAACGGGACGATTCTACGAGCAGTACTTC.

This sequence joins TRBV9 and TRBJ2-2, with D unresolved. Trimming removed 0 bases from V and 7 bases from J, with 4 bases in between. This CDR3 has 12 amino acids. CDR1 and CDR2 (germline): SGDLS, YYNGEE. CDR3 amino acids: CASSVDYGELFF. For the CDR3, the DNA is TGTGCCAGCAGCGTAGATTACGGGGAGCTGTTTTTT.

The chain recombines TRBV13 with TRBJ2-3; D is possibly TRBD2 (5 bases). CDR3 length equals 17 residues. Trimming took off 5 bases at V and 0 bases at J, with 18 bases between the two ends. CDR1 is PRHDT, CDR2 FYEKMQ, per germline (reference sequence). This chain's CDR3 is CASSPLPRSGSTDTQYF. The CDR3 nucleotides read TGTGCCAGCAGCCCCCTCCCCCGGAGCGGAAGCACAGATACGCAGTATTTT.

This clone has a handful of counts. This chain links TRBV15 with TRBJ1-5, with 7 positions matching TRBD1. The CDR3 runs 17 residues. Germline V gene lookup returns CDR1 LNHNV and CDR2 YYDKDF (reference sequence). Losses at the gene ends were 0 bases for V and 1 base for J; bases not matched to a gene: 6. CDR3 in DNA: TGTGCCACCAGCAGAGATCCTAGGGACAGCAGCAATCAGCCCCAGCATTTT. It yields the protein CATSRDPRDSSNQPQHF. The full variable domain, completed using reference TRBV15 and TRBJ1-5, is DAMVIQNPRYQVTQFGKPVTLSCSQTLNHNVMYWYQQKSSQAPKLLFHYYDKDFNNEADTPDNFQSRRPNTSFCFLDIRSPGLGDTAMYLCATSRDPRDSSNQPQHFGDGTRLSIL.

The CDR3 DNA sequence: TGTGCCAGCAGCTTAGACGGTCTAGTAGGCGAGCAGTACTTC. It encodes CASSLDGLVGEQYF. The chain employs TRBV7-9 and TRBJ2-7; D not certain. The CDR3 covers 14 residues. Germline V lookup: CDR1 SEHNR, CDR2 FQNEAQ (reference sequence). V shed 1 base and J shed 6 bases, with 13 bases lying between them.

The chain combines TRBV19 with TRBJ2-1, with a weak D call TRBD1 (5 bases). Germline CDR1 and CDR2: LNHDA and SQIVND (reference sequence). V was clipped by 8 bases and J by 7 bases, with 21 bases between them. The CDR3 covers 15 residues. The CDR3 loop reads CASSLGRVNYNEQFF. CDR3 coding DNA: TGTGCCAGTTCACTCGGCAGGGTGAATTATAATGAGCAGTTCTTC.

The chain couples TRBV9 to TRBJ2-1, with a possible D match to TRBD2 (6 bases). Germline V lookup: CDR1 SGDLS, CDR2 YYNGEE. V was cut by 0 bases and J by 2 bases, with 9 bases left in between. The CDR3 extends over 15 amino acids. CDR3 nucleotide sequence: TGTGCCAGCAGCGTAGACGGGAGAACCTACAATGAGCAGTTCTTC. Its protein product is CASSVDGRTYNEQFF.

V usage is TRBV18 and J usage is TRBJ1-3; D unclear. Trimming cost V 3 bases and J 0 bases, with 3 bases left between them. Germline V gene sequence: CDR1 KGHSH, CDR2 LQKENI. This CDR3 comprises 13 residues. CDR3 nucleotide sequence: TGTGCCAGCTCACCCTACTCTGGAAACACCATATATTTT. Its translation is CASSPYSGNTIYF.